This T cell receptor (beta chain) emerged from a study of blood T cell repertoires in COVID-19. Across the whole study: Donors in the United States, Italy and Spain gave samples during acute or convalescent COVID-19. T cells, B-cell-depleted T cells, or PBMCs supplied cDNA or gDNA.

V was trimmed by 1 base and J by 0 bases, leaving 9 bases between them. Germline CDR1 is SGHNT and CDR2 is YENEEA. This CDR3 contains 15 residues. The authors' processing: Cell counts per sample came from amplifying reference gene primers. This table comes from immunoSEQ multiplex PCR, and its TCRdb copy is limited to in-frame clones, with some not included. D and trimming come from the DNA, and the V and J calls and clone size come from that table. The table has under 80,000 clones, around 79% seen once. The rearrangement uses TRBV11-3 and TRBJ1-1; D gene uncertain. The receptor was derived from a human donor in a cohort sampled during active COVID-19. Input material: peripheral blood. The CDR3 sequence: CASSLGGLMNTEAFF. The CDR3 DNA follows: TGTGCCAGCAGCTTAGGTGGCCTTATGAACACTGAAGCTTTCTTT. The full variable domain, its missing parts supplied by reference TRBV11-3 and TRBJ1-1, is EAGVVQSPRYKIIEKKQPVAFWCNPISGHNTLYWYLQNLGQGPELLIRYENEEAVDDSQLPKDRFSAERLKGVDSTLKIQPAELGDSAVYLCASSLGGLMNTEAFFGQGTRLTVV.